What follows are 19 T cell receptor beta chains derived from one specimen sequenced in a study of T cell responses to AZD1222 COVID-19 vaccine. Data came from immunoSEQ multiplex PCR; TCRdb stores just in-frame clones and leaves some out. This sample yields approximately 190,000 clones, of which 80% to 95% are seen a single time; 1% to 1.5% belongs to the top ten. The specimen was peripheral blood, collected on day 0 of AZD1222 vaccination. The origin of the receptors is an adult in good health.

The chain joins TRBV5-1 to TRBJ1-5; D gene uncertain. V shed 5 bases and J shed 6 bases, with 12 bases lying between them. Germline V gene lookup returns CDR1 SGHRS and CDR2 YFSETQ. The CDR3 is 13 residues long. The DNA for the CDR3 is TGCGCCAGCAGTGAGGGTCCTGGTCAGCCCCAGCATTTT. Translated, it gives CASSEGPGQPQHF.

This sequence joins TRBV24-1 and TRBJ2-2; possible D gene TRBD1, 5 bases. The V and J ends lost 7 bases and 3 bases respectively, with 11 bases between them. Germline V gene data show CDR1 as KGHDR and CDR2 as SFDVKD. CDR3 length: 14 amino acids. This CDR3 reads CATSPSRDTGELFF. CDR3 DNA sequence: TGTGCCACCAGCCCTTCCAGGGACACCGGGGAGCTGTTTTTT.

The chain joins TRBV6-2 or TRBV6-3 to TRBJ2-7, with 7 bases aligning to TRBD1. J gave up 0 bases and V 3 bases, and 14 bases lay outside the gene matches. This CDR3 is 18 amino acids long. Germline lookup yields CDR1 MNHEY and CDR2 SVGEGT. CDR3 nucleotide sequence: TGTGCCAGCAGTTATCCGCCGGACAGGAACCAACACTCCTACGAGCAGTACTTC. The encoded protein is CASSYPPDRNQHSYEQYF.

The CDR3 here is CASSWPGTGSGNTIYF. CDR3 bases: TGTGCCAGCAGCTGGCCTGGGACAGGCTCTGGAAACACCATATATTTT. The V gene is TRBV11-2, the J gene TRBJ1-3; 8 bases line up with TRBD1. Germline V gene sequence: CDR1 SGHAT, CDR2 FQNNGV. The CDR3 runs to 16 residues. V lost 4 bases and J lost 0; bases outside the gene matches: 5.

This clone was picked up one time. The genes are TRBV5-6 and TRBJ2-5; weak D call: TRBD1 (7 bases). The CDR3 has 15 amino acids. In germline, CDR1 is SGHDT, CDR2 YYEEEE. With 2 bases removed from V and 6 bases from J, the gap between germline ends came to 17 bases. The CDR3 here is CASSFLQTGRQTQYF. Written as DNA, the CDR3 is TGTGCCAGCAGCTTCCTCCAGACAGGGAGGCAGACCCAGTACTTC.

The chain recombines TRBV6-4 with TRBJ2-2; 11 nucleotides align to TRBD1. The V gene end was trimmed by 4 bases and the J gene end by 3 bases; junction bases not matched to a gene: 10. Germline V CDR1 and CDR2: MRHNA, SNTAGT. The CDR3 is 18 amino acids. The CDR3: CASSVQDRGLTDTGELFF. The CDR3 region has the DNA TGTGCCAGCAGTGTCCAGGACAGGGGGCTAACGGACACCGGGGAGCTGTTTTTT.

V usage is TRBV7-2 and J usage is TRBJ1-6; D might be TRBD1 (6 bases). CDR1 and CDR2 from the germline V gene are SGHTA and FQGNSA. This CDR3 spans 17 amino acids. V gave up 5 bases and J gave up 4 bases, with 18 bases separating them. Here the CDR3 reads CASSPRQAFGYNSPLHF. In DNA, the CDR3 is TGTGCCAGCAGCCCGAGACAGGCTTTCGGTTATAATTCACCCCTCCACTTT.

The chain combines TRBV6-5 with TRBJ2-3; 7 bases line up with TRBD2. J lost 3 bases, V lost 6 bases, and 6 bases had no gene match. CDR1 is MNHEY, CDR2 SVGAGI, per germline. The CDR3 extends over 14 amino acids. CDR3 loop: CASRIGLETDTQYF. The DNA of the CDR3 is TGTGCCAGCAGAATAGGACTAGAAACAGATACGCAGTATTTT.

The rearrangement uses TRBV7-6 and TRBJ1-2; 7 bases align to TRBD1. CDR1 SGHVS and CDR2 FNYEAQ come from the germline V gene. CDR3 size: 12 residues. With 4 bases clipped from V and 7 bases from J, the junction kept 3 bases outside the gene matches. The CDR3 spells CASSSTGVGYTF. The CDR3 DNA reads as TGTGCCAGCAGCTCAACAGGGGTTGGCTACACCTTC.

The chain links TRBV6-5 to TRBJ2-7; weak D call: TRBD1 (6 bases). CDR1 and CDR2 from the germline V gene are MNHEY and SVGAGI. Trimming shortened V by 4 bases and J by 3 bases, and 16 bases separated the two germline ends. This CDR3 is 15 amino acids long. The CDR3 region is CASSSGTRGGYEQYF. The CDR3 region has the DNA TGTGCCAGCAGTTCCGGGACGCGAGGGGGCTACGAGCAGTACTTC.

The rearrangement uses TRBV30 and TRBJ2-1, with 7 bases identical to TRBD1. Germline values: CDR1 GTSNPN, CDR2 SVGIG (reference sequence). Germline trimming cut 3 bases from V and 4 bases from J; bases unmatched to any gene: 0. The CDR3 is 12 residues long. CDR3 residues: CAWRGQYNEQFF. In nucleotides, the CDR3 is TGTGCCTGGAGGGGACAGTACAATGAGCAGTTCTTC.

V is TRBV4-1 and J is TRBJ1-2, with D hard to call. Per germline, CDR1 MGHRA and CDR2 YSYEKL. Trimming stripped 1 base from V and 0 bases from J, with 15 bases between. The CDR3 has 17 residues. CDR3 sequence (DNA): TGCGCCAGCAGCCAAGCCCAAGGTCTCGGGACTAACTATGGCTACACCTTC. Its protein product is CASSQAQGLGTNYGYTF.

The rearrangement joins TRBV19 to TRBJ2-1, with TRBD1 identical over 7 bases. Germline V gene lookup returns CDR1 LNHDA and CDR2 SQIVND (reference sequence). Unmatched junction bases numbered 5, after V lost 6 bases and J lost 0 bases. CDR3 length: 15 residues. The CDR3: CASRTTGPSYNEQFF. CDR3 in DNA: TGTGCCAGTAGGACGACAGGGCCCTCCTACAATGAGCAGTTCTTC.

CDR3 region: CASSYETSGGEQYF. CDR3 nucleotide sequence: TGTGCCAGCAGTTACGAGACTAGCGGCGGCGAGCAGTACTTC. This chain uses TRBV6-2 or TRBV6-3 with TRBJ2-7, with 9 bases matching TRBD2. V lost 2 bases and J lost 6; bases outside the gene matches: 5. CDR3 size: 14 residues. Germline assignment: CDR1 MNHEY and CDR2 SVGEGT.

This chain's CDR3 is CASSLVGNTEAFF. CDR3 DNA sequence: TGTGCCAGCAGTCTCGTAGGGAACACTGAAGCTTTCTTT. V and J are TRBV3-1 (or the pseudogene TRBV3-2) and TRBJ1-1; D call uncertain. Germline CDR1 LGHDT, CDR2 YNNKEL (reference sequence). V lost 6 bases to trimming and J lost 1 base, with 9 bases between them. This CDR3 has 13 residues.

This sequence joins TRBV9 and TRBJ2-7; TRBD1 matches at 10 bases. The germline gives CDR1 SGDLS, CDR2 YYNGEE. CDR3 size: 15 residues. V lost 0 bases to trimming and J lost 5 bases; unmatched junction nucleotides: 5. This CDR3 reads CASSVGGTGAHEQYF. The CDR3 nucleotides read TGTGCCAGCAGCGTAGGAGGGACAGGGGCCCACGAGCAGTACTTC.

V is TRBV5-1 and J is TRBJ1-2, with TRBD1 identical over 8 bases. Germline values: CDR1 SGHRS, CDR2 YFSETQ. V shed 0 bases, J shed 3 bases, and the junction held 4 bases outside the gene matches. CDR3 length equals 15 residues. The CDR3 loop is CASSLVAGGDYGYTF. CDR3 DNA sequence: TGCGCCAGCAGCTTGGTCGCAGGGGGCGACTATGGCTACACCTTC.

V gene TRBV7-2 combines with J gene TRBJ1-2; D possibly corresponds to TRBD1 (5 bases). In germline, CDR1 is SGHTA, CDR2 FQGNSA. Trimming left V 3 bases short and J 0 bases short, with 11 bases between. CDR3 length: 15 amino acids. For the CDR3, the DNA is TGTGCCAGCAGCTTTGGGGGAAAACCTAACTATGGCTACACCTTC. This gives the protein CASSFGGKPNYGYTF.

The CDR3 reads CASSLQGGLYSPLHF. The CDR3 DNA follows: TGTGCCAGCAGCTTGCAGGGGGGTCTCTATTCACCCCTCCACTTT. V gene TRBV5-4 combines with J gene TRBJ1-6, with 7 bases lining up with TRBD1. This CDR3 spans 15 amino acids. CDR1 SGHNT and CDR2 YYREEE come from the germline V gene (reference sequence). J was trimmed by 8 bases and V by 1 base; bases with no gene match: 6.